These T cell receptor beta chains were read from a single sample in a study of blood T cell repertoires in COVID-19. The table came from immunoSEQ multiplex PCR; TCRdb's copy has only in-frame clones and leaves some out. The data hold 100,000 or so clones, with approximately 91% observed a single time. Sequencing was carried out using peripheral blood. Source of these receptors: a woman aged 60-75 years with acute or convalescent COVID-19. CDR3s include the opening cysteine and the closing phenylalanine or tryptophan. Each record gives: CDR3 length, D gene, clone size, V gene, J gene, CDR3 DNA, CDR3 protein. D genes are given only for firm matches. A row's size may be missing; if present it is once, few, many or a size class.

length: 12; D: NA; size: NA; V: TRBV18; J: TRBJ2-5; DNA: TGTGCCAGCTCACCAGAGCAAGAGACCCAGTACTTC; CDR3: CASSPEQETQYF
length: 15; D: TRBD2; size: NA; V: TRBV27; J: TRBJ2-3; DNA: TGTGCCAGCAGTCCCCGGGGGACTAGCGGTAGTACGCAGTATTTT; CDR3: CASSPRGTSGSTQYF
length: 13; D: TRBD1; size: NA; V: TRBV19; J: TRBJ2-7; DNA: TGTGCCAGTAGTATGGGACAGGGCTACGAGCAGTACTTC; CDR3: CASSMGQGYEQYF
length: 15; D: NA; size: NA; V: TRBV6-5; J: TRBJ2-2; DNA: TGTGCCAGCAGTCCCCTTAGTCTGTCCGATCGGGAGCTGTTTTTT; CDR3: CASSPLSLSDRELFF
length: 13; D: NA; size: NA; V: TRBV28; J: TRBJ1-2; DNA: TGTGCCAGCAGTTTATGGAGGGTGAGTGGCTACACCTTC; CDR3: CASSLWRVSGYTF
length: 13; D: TRBD1; size: NA; V: TRBV27; J: TRBJ1-2; DNA: TGTGCCAGCAGTCCACAGGGGAACTATGGCTACACCTTC; CDR3: CASSPQGNYGYTF
length: 13; D: TRBD2; size: NA; V: TRBV6-6; J: TRBJ2-1; DNA: TGTGCCAGCCGGGGCGGGAGTGGGAATGAGCAGTTCTTC; CDR3: CASRGGSGNEQFF
length: 17; D: TRBD2; size: NA; V: TRBV14; J: TRBJ2-1; DNA: TGTGCCAGCAGCCAAGTCGGGGGGCTAGCGGGAGGTAGTGAGCAGTTCTTC; CDR3: CASSQVGGLAGGSEQFF
length: 13; D: NA; size: NA; V: TRBV6-5; J: TRBJ1-5; DNA: TGTGCCAGCACCGTGGGGGCGCGGCAGCCCCAGCATTTT; CDR3: CASTVGARQPQHF
length: 16; D: NA; size: NA; V: TRBV6-1; J: TRBJ1-1; DNA: TGTGCCAGCAGTGAAAGGGGGTCAGGGCGGCTCACTGAAGCTTTCTTT; CDR3: CASSERGSGRLTEAFF
length: 14; D: TRBD1; size: NA; V: TRBV27; J: TRBJ2-7; DNA: TGTGCCAGCAGTTTGGGACAGGGACCCTACGAGCAGTACTTC; CDR3: CASSLGQGPYEQYF
length: 14; D: NA; size: NA; V: TRBV7-3; J: TRBJ2-1; DNA: TGTGCCAGCAGCTGGGGGGGCCCCTCGGATGAGCAGTTCTTC; CDR3: CASSWGGPSDEQFF
length: 16; D: NA; size: NA; V: TRBV2; J: TRBJ2-1; DNA: TGTGCCAGCAGTGAGGAGGGCATGGCTTTCTACAATGAGCAGTTCTTC; CDR3: CASSEEGMAFYNEQFF
length: 13; D: NA; size: NA; V: TRBV6-1; J: TRBJ1-2; DNA: TGTGCCAGCAGTGATGGCAGACTCTATGGCTACACCTTC; CDR3: CASSDGRLYGYTF
length: 15; D: TRBD2; size: NA; V: TRBV19; J: TRBJ2-1; DNA: TGTGCCAGTAAAACACTAGCGGGAGGGCCCAATGAGCAGTTCTTC; CDR3: CASKTLAGGPNEQFF
length: 15; D: NA; size: NA; V: TRBV27; J: TRBJ2-1; DNA: TGTGCCAGCAGTGTGCGACAGTACTCTATCAATGAGCAGTTCTTC; CDR3: CASSVRQYSINEQFF
length: 13; D: NA; size: NA; V: TRBV13; J: TRBJ1-4; DNA: TGTGCCAGCAGCTTAAGGGGTAATGAAAAACTGTTTTTT; CDR3: CASSLRGNEKLFF
length: 15; D: NA; size: once; V: TRBV5-5; J: TRBJ2-1; DNA: TGTGCCAGCAGCGGGTTGGGCCCCTTCAACAATGAGCAGTTCTTC; CDR3: CASSGLGPFNNEQFF
length: 13; D: NA; size: NA; V: TRBV7-9; J: TRBJ1-1; DNA: TGTGCCAGCAGCTTAGTAGGGGACACTGAAGCTTTCTTT; CDR3: CASSLVGDTEAFF
length: 12; D: NA; size: NA; V: TRBV12-5; J: TRBJ2-1; DNA: TGTGCTAGTGGTTTGACAGGCAATGAGCAGTTCTTC; CDR3: CASGLTGNEQFF
length: 15; D: NA; size: NA; V: TRBV27; J: TRBJ1-2; DNA: TGTGCCAGCAGTCTTGAAGGGGTGTCTAACTATGGCTACACCTTC; CDR3: CASSLEGVSNYGYTF
length: 16; D: NA; size: NA; V: TRBV7-9; J: TRBJ1-1; DNA: TGTGCCAGCAGCCCCTGGACCGGGACTGCTAACACTGAAGCTTTCTTT; CDR3: CASSPWTGTANTEAFF
length: 14; D: TRBD1; size: NA; V: TRBV6-5; J: TRBJ1-3; DNA: TGTGCCAGCAGTTCCACAGGGGGTTTGGGCACCATATATTTT; CDR3: CASSSTGGLGTIYF